Each of the 30 T cell receptor beta chains below was sequenced from the same sample in a study of shared clonotypes between healthy human individuals. Clones were read by immunoSEQ multiplex PCR, and TCRdb kept only the in-frame ones, dropping some. The sample holds about half a million clones, 79% seen once. The specimen was PBMCs. The origin of the receptors is a woman in her 40s in good health. Some clones in this sample may be carry-over from other donors' samples.

Here the CDR3 reads CASSKTAVYGVSSISGNTIYF. DNA of the CDR3: TGTGCCAGCAGCAAAACGGCGGTATACGGGGTCTCATCCATCTCTGGAAACACCATATATTTT. The chain links TRBV28 to TRBJ1-3; D remains ambiguous. V lost 6 bases, J lost 0 bases, and 30 bases lay in between. Germline V gene lookup returns CDR1 MDHEN and CDR2 SYDVKM. CDR3 size: 21 residues.

CDR3 sequence (DNA): TGTGCCAGCTCAGCCACTAGCGGGGGATACAATGAGCAGTTCTTC. Amino acids: CASSATSGGYNEQFF. This sequence joins TRBV18 and TRBJ2-1; 11 bases match TRBD2. The V gene end was trimmed by 5 bases and the J gene end by 4 bases; junction bases not matched to a gene: 4. Germline V CDR1 and CDR2: KGHSH, LQKENI. The length of the CDR3 is 15 residues.

This rearrangement joins TRBV2 to TRBJ2-7, with D perhaps TRBD2 (6 bases). Deletions cut 1 base from V and 6 bases from J, with 19 bases between. The CDR3 is made up of 16 amino acids. The germline V gene encodes CDR1 SNHLY and CDR2 FYNNEI. The CDR3 bases are TGTGCCAGCAGTGAAGAAGGGAAAAGGCGGGGCTCCGAGCAGTACTTC. Translating it yields CASSEEGKRRGSEQYF. Full variable domain (missing parts from reference TRBV2 and TRBJ2-7): EPEVTQTPSHQVTQMGQEVILRCVPISNHLYFYWYRQILGQKVEFLVSFYNNEISEKSEIFDDQFSVERPDGSNFTLKIRSTKLEDSAMYFCASSEEGKRRGSEQYFGPGTRLTVT.

This clone was seen more than once but under ten times. The DNA for the CDR3 is TGTGCCAGCAGCTTGCGACTGACTATGGGGGAGCAGTACTTC. It specifies CASSLRLTMGEQYF. The J gene is TRBJ2-7, the V gene TRBV7-8; maybe TRBD2 (5 bases). Germline CDR1 reads SGHVS; CDR2 reads FQNEAQ. V was shortened by 3 bases and J by 7 bases, with 16 bases between the two germline ends. This CDR3 has 14 amino acids.

V and J are TRBV7-2 and TRBJ2-3; 10 bases map to TRBD2. This CDR3 contains 16 residues. J was trimmed by 1 base and V by 4 bases; bases with no gene match: 5. CDR1 is SGHTA and CDR2 is FQGNSA in the germline V gene. DNA for the CDR3: TGTGCCAGCAGCTACCTTCTAGCGGGAGGCACAGATACGCAGTATTTT. Protein product: CASSYLLAGGTDTQYF.

Worth noting for this clone: A much larger clone lies a single base off, so this may be a read error. The V gene is TRBV6-5, the J gene TRBJ2-7; D remains unclear. The germline V gene encodes CDR1 MNHEY and CDR2 SVGAGI. This CDR3 comprises 14 residues. Trimming left V 8 bases short and J 3 bases short, with 17 bases between. CDR3: CASRPLASFYEQYF. In DNA form, the CDR3 reads TGTGCCAGCCGTCCCTTAGCCTCATTCTACGAGCAGTACTTC.

CDR3 sequence (DNA): TGCGCCAGCAGTGGACAGGCCCACACCGGGGAGCTGTTTTTT. Protein sequence: CASSGQAHTGELFF. The gene calls are TRBV5-1 and TRBJ2-2; 7 bases map to TRBD1. Germline V lookup: CDR1 SGHRS, CDR2 YFSETQ. V dropped 5 bases and J dropped 3; count of bases not matched to a gene: 4. The CDR3 totals 14 residues.

The chain recombines TRBV19 with TRBJ1-1; D remains unclear. The CDR3 is 14 amino acids. Trimming stripped 5 bases from V and 0 bases from J, with 10 bases between. CDR1 and CDR2 from the germline V gene are LNHDA and SQIVND (reference sequence). The CDR3 loop is CASSPQWMNTEAFF. The DNA for the CDR3 is TGTGCCAGTAGTCCACAATGGATGAACACTGAAGCTTTCTTT.

This chain uses TRBV11-3 with TRBJ2-5; possibly TRBD2 for D (5 bases). Between the trimmed V and J ends, which lost 5 bases and 1 base, there was a span of 11 bases. The CDR3 is 14 residues long. Germline V gives CDR1 SGHNT, CDR2 YENEEA. DNA of the CDR3: TGTGCCAGCAGCCCCACTAGAAGCCAAGAGACCCAGTACTTC. As protein: CASSPTRSQETQYF.

This sequence joins TRBV7-3 and TRBJ1-1; no clear D gene. Germline CDR1 SGHTA, CDR2 FQGTGA. The germline V and J ends were trimmed by 5 bases and 1 base, with 14 bases remaining between them. The CDR3 totals 15 residues. CDR3 bases: TGTGCCAGCAGCCTAAGCGAAACGCGGAACACTGAAGCTTTCTTT. Translation gives CASSLSETRNTEAFF.

A single count supports this clone. This chain links TRBV6-5 with TRBJ1-2; D remains ambiguous. This CDR3 region has 14 residues. V was shortened by 6 bases and J by 0 bases, with 11 bases between the two germline ends. Germline V gives CDR1 MNHEY, CDR2 SVGAGI. The CDR3 protein is CASSPLRPNYGYTF. The CDR3 nucleotides are TGTGCCAGCAGCCCTCTGAGGCCTAACTATGGCTACACCTTC.

This clone was seen only a few times. The chain combines TRBV7-9 with TRBJ1-3, with D perhaps matching TRBD1 (6 bases). Between the trimmed V and J ends, which lost 0 bases and 7 bases, there was a span of 25 bases. The CDR3 runs 19 residues. The germline V gene has CDR1 SEHNR and CDR2 FQNEAQ (reference sequence). CDR3 nucleotides: TGTGCCAGCAGCTTAGCGACGTCGGGACAAGTCAACAATTGGAACACCATATATTTT. Translated: CASSLATSGQVNNWNTIYF.

Notes on this clone: In the same sample, other DNA sequences code for this CDR3. J is TRBJ2-1 and V is TRBV19, with 8 bases fitting TRBD2. V was pared by 1 base and J by 1 base, with 0 bases of the junction left unmatched. CDR1 is LNHDA and CDR2 is SQIVND in the germline V gene (reference sequence). There are 15 residues in the CDR3. The CDR3 coding sequence is TGTGCCAGTAGTATAGCGGGAGGGTCCTACAATGAGCAGTTCTTC. This encodes CASSIAGGSYNEQFF.

The chain has TRBV10-2 and TRBJ2-3; maybe TRBD2 (6 bases). The ends were cut back, 7 bases at V and 0 bases at J, with 20 bases in the middle. Germline V gene lookup returns CDR1 WSHSY and CDR2 SAAADI. The CDR3 length is 17 residues. CDR3 in amino acids: CASKRGSGTYSTDTQYF. The CDR3 region has the DNA TGCGCCAGCAAAAGGGGTAGCGGCACTTACAGCACAGATACGCAGTATTTT.

A few counts support this clone. This chain uses TRBV7-3 with TRBJ1-2; a weak D match, TRBD1 (6 bases). The germline V gene encodes CDR1 SGHTA and CDR2 FQGTGA. Trimming shortened V by 5 bases and J by 6 bases, and 13 bases separated the two germline ends. This CDR3 comprises 13 residues. The DNA of the CDR3 is TGTGCCAGCAGCCCCACAGGGCAGGATGGCTACACCTTC. Translating gives CASSPTGQDGYTF.

This clone was seen only a few times. The V call is TRBV6-1, the J call TRBJ2-1, with 8 bases identical to TRBD1. This CDR3 has 12 amino acids. V was pared by 4 bases and J by 16 bases, with 9 bases of the junction left unmatched. Germline V CDR1 and CDR2: MNHNS, SASEGT. CDR3 sequence reads: CASSAWDRFSFF. DNA for the CDR3: TGTGCCAGCAGTGCGTGGGACAGGTTCTCATTCTTC.

The chain couples TRBV7-9 to TRBJ2-1; D not certain. There are 12 residues in the CDR3. V was cut by 11 bases and J by 5 bases, with 13 bases left in between. The germline gives CDR1 SEHNR, CDR2 FQNEAQ (reference sequence). CDR3 loop: CAVPGVDNEQFF. The CDR3 region has the DNA TGTGCCGTACCAGGCGTCGACAATGAGCAGTTCTTC.

For this clone: A read error may explain this, as a much larger clone is one base away. This rearrangement joins TRBV6-1 to TRBJ1-1, with a tentative D call TRBD1 (5 bases). The CDR3 is 18 residues long. The V gene lost 2 bases and the J gene lost 3 bases, with 22 bases spanning the gap. The V gene's germline CDR1 is MNHNS and CDR2 SASEGT. The CDR3 loop reads CASSEIPRVLARDTEAFF. The CDR3 coding sequence is TGTGCCAGCAGTGAAATCCCCAGGGTTTTAGCTCGGGACACTGAAGCTTTCTTT.

The rearrangement uses TRBV2 and TRBJ1-5; D is uncertain. CDR1 is SNHLY, CDR2 FYNNEI, per germline. This CDR3 spans 14 amino acids. V was clipped by 6 bases and J by 9 bases, with 18 bases between them. The chain's CDR3 is CASSPRTDFGPQHF. The CDR3 DNA reads as TGTGCCAGCAGCCCACGGACCGACTTCGGGCCCCAGCATTTT.

The chain employs TRBV27 and TRBJ1-4, with 9 bases that match TRBD1. CDR1 and CDR2 (germline): MNHEY, SMNVEV (reference sequence). This CDR3 region has 14 residues. The J segment lost 8 bases and the V segment lost 5 bases, leaving 6 bases of the junction unmatched. The CDR3 DNA sequence: TGTGCCAGCAGTCTACAGGGGGCAGGGGAAAAACTGTTTTTT. Residues: CASSLQGAGEKLFF.

V is TRBV5-4 and J is TRBJ2-7; 7 positions match TRBD1. The J segment lost 0 bases and the V segment lost 5 bases, leaving 8 bases of the junction unmatched. The CDR3 consists of 15 residues. Germline values: CDR1 SGHNT, CDR2 YYREEE (reference sequence). CDR3 bases: TGTGCCAGCAGGAAGACGGGACAGAGCTCCTACGAGCAGTACTTC. Its protein product is CASRKTGQSSYEQYF.

The chain combines TRBV28 with TRBJ2-3; 9 bases map to TRBD2. The V gene's germline CDR1 is MDHEN and CDR2 SYDVKM. The junction had 2 bases not matched to a gene; V was cut back by 3 bases and J by 1 base. The CDR3 loop spans 15 amino acids. The CDR3 is CASSFRGRGTDTQYF. The DNA for the CDR3 is TGTGCCAGCAGTTTCCGCGGGAGGGGCACAGATACGCAGTATTTT.

The chain employs TRBV18 and TRBJ2-5; 8 nucleotides agree with TRBD1. Germline trimming cut 0 bases from V and 4 bases from J; bases unmatched to any gene: 4. The CDR3 loop spans 15 amino acids. Germline CDR1 reads KGHSH; CDR2 reads LQKENI. CDR3 nucleotide sequence: TGTGCCAGCTCACCACCGACAGGGGAAGGAGAGACCCAGTACTTC. Encoded protein: CASSPPTGEGETQYF.

The rearrangement joins TRBV11-3 to TRBJ2-2; 7 bases are shared with TRBD2. CDR3 size: 18 residues. V gave up 0 bases and J gave up 2 bases; unmatched junction bases: 9. From germline, CDR1 is SGHNT and CDR2 YENEEA. The CDR3 DNA follows: TGTGCCAGCAGCTTAGAGGCGGGGCTAGCGGCTAACACCGGGGAGCTGTTTTTT. It yields the protein CASSLEAGLAANTGELFF.

J is TRBJ1-5 and V is TRBV27; D remains ambiguous. Germline V lookup: CDR1 MNHEY, CDR2 SMNVEV (reference sequence). V lost 1 base, J lost 7 bases, and 5 bases lay in between. The CDR3 has 12 amino acids. DNA for the CDR3: TGTGCCAGCAGTTTATGGGGACAGCCCCAGCATTTT. Protein sequence: CASSLWGQPQHF.

This clone was counted once. The V call is TRBV5-1, the J call TRBJ1-4; TRBD1 agrees at 8 bases. There are 14 residues in the CDR3. J was trimmed by 8 bases and V by 3 bases; bases with no gene match: 6. Germline V gives CDR1 SGHRS, CDR2 YFSETQ. Here the CDR3 reads CASSSDRVGEKLFF. The CDR3 nucleotides are TGCGCCAGCAGCTCGGACAGGGTGGGCGAAAAACTGTTTTTT.

This clone came up a few times. Different DNA sequences within this sample yield the same CDR3. The CDR3 here is CASSLGQGSEKLFF. In DNA, the CDR3 is TGCGCCAGCAGCTTGGGGCAGGGGTCGGAAAAACTGTTTTTT. The rearrangement joins TRBV5-1 to TRBJ1-4, with a weak D call TRBD1 (6 bases). Trimming pared 0 bases from V and 8 bases from J, leaving 11 bases between. The CDR3 length is 14 residues. From germline, CDR1 is SGHRS and CDR2 YFSETQ. The variable domain in full, with the rest retrieved from reference TRBV5-1 and TRBJ1-4, is KAGVTQTPRYLIKTRGQQVTLSCSPISGHRSVSWYQQTPGQGLQFLFEYFSETQRNKGNFPGRFSGRQFSNSRSEMNVSTLELGDSALYLCASSLGQGSEKLFFGSGTQLSVL.

This sequence joins TRBV4-2 and TRBJ2-5; 8 positions match TRBD1. The germline gives CDR1 LGHNA, CDR2 YNFKEQ. The length of the CDR3 is 14 residues. Unmatched junction bases numbered 3, after V lost 4 bases and J lost 2 bases. DNA of the CDR3: TGTGCCAGCAGCCGTACAGGGGGTCAAGAGACCCAGTACTTC. Translating gives CASSRTGGQETQYF.

The V call is TRBV5-5, the J call TRBJ2-3, with D maybe TRBD1 (5 bases). Trimming removed 7 bases from V and 4 bases from J, with 13 bases in between. The CDR3 is 13 amino acids. The germline gives CDR1 SGHKS, CDR2 YYEKEE (reference sequence). CDR3 loop: CASAAQGPDTQYF. Here the CDR3 DNA reads TGTGCCAGCGCTGCCCAGGGCCCAGATACGCAGTATTTT.

The chain recombines TRBV4-1 with TRBJ2-2; D gene uncertain. CDR3 length: 17 amino acids. Germline V gene sequence: CDR1 MGHRA, CDR2 YSYEKL. V gave up 0 bases and J gave up 0 bases, with 11 bases separating them. CDR3 DNA: TGCGCCAGCAGCCAAGATCTCAGGCCGTCGAACACCGGGGAGCTGTTTTTT. Translation: CASSQDLRPSNTGELFF.